The 17 T cell receptor beta chains in this list originate from one sample, sequenced in a study of T cell repertoires in cytomegalovirus infection. TCRdb re-called the reads with MiXCR, one entry per CDR3 protein. This table has around 430,000 distinct CDR3 sequences, roughly 46% appearing once. For these receptors, no antigen is known. This sample comprised cultured PBMCs, obtained from culture after CMV antigen stimulation. The receptors were gathered from a human donor in good health (CMV status not recorded). Some clones in this sample may be carry-over from other donors' samples.

This clonotype has more than one count but fewer than ten. The rearrangement uses TRBV10-3 and TRBJ2-5; D tentatively fits TRBD1 or TRBD2 (5 bases each). Per germline, CDR1 ENHRY and CDR2 SYGVKD. The length of the CDR3 is 15 residues. V gave up 0 bases and J gave up 4 bases, with 12 bases separating them. The CDR3 DNA is TGTGCCATCAGTGAGTCGGGGGTAATATTAGAGACCCAGTACTTC. Protein sequence: CAISESGVILETQYF.

There are a few counts of this clonotype. The genes are TRBV7-6 and TRBJ2-3; TRBD2 matches 7 bases. CDR1 SGHVS and CDR2 FNYEAQ come from the germline V gene. V shed 3 bases, J shed 1 base, and the junction held 4 bases outside the gene matches. The CDR3 length is 15 residues. CDR3 sequence reads: CASSFLTSGTDTQYF. CDR3 DNA: TGTGCCAGCAGCTTCCTAACTAGCGGCACAGATACGCAGTATTTT.

V gene TRBV12-3 or TRBV12-4 combines with J gene TRBJ2-1, with D tentatively TRBD1 or TRBD2 (5 bases each). The CDR3 has 12 residues. V was shortened by 5 bases and J by 8 bases, with 10 bases between the two germline ends. The CDR3 sequence: CASSPGPHEQFF. CDR3 DNA: TGTGCCAGCAGTCCGGGACCACATGAGCAGTTCTTC.

The chain combines TRBV12-3 or TRBV12-4 with TRBJ2-3; 7 nucleotides agree with TRBD1. CDR3 length: 16 amino acids. V dropped 6 bases and J dropped 1; count of bases not matched to a gene: 10. The CDR3 spells CASSRQSGTGTDTQYF. CDR3 in DNA: TGTGCCAGCAGCCGACAATCCGGGACAGGCACAGATACGCAGTATTTT.

This chain connects TRBV4-2 to TRBJ2-7, with TRBD2 matching over 10 bases. V shed 4 bases, J shed 0 bases, and the junction held 3 bases outside the gene matches. Germline CDR1 reads LGHNA; CDR2 reads YNFKEQ. There are 15 residues in the CDR3. This CDR3 reads CASSRGTSDSYEQYF. In DNA, the CDR3 is TGTGCCAGCAGCCGCGGGACTAGCGACTCCTACGAGCAGTACTTC.

In this sample, this clonotype turned up a few times. V usage is TRBV4-2 and J usage is TRBJ2-2; D perhaps matches TRBD2 (5 bases). CDR3 size: 17 residues. In germline, CDR1 is LGHNA, CDR2 YNFKEQ. The V gene lost 2 bases and the J gene lost 1 base, with 14 bases spanning the gap. CDR3 region: CASSQPVGSENTGELFF. The CDR3 nucleotides are TGTGCCAGCAGCCAACCCGTGGGTAGCGAGAACACCGGGGAGCTGTTTTTT.

This chain links TRBV5-4 with TRBJ2-5, with a possible D match to TRBD1 (6 bases). V lost 0 bases, J lost 1 base, and 10 bases lay in between. Germline V lookup: CDR1 SGHNT, CDR2 YYREEE (reference sequence). CDR3 length equals 15 residues. The CDR3 region has the DNA TGTGCCAGCAGCTTGGACCCGACAGGCCAAGAGACCCAGTACTTC. As protein: CASSLDPTGQETQYF.

The chain employs TRBV6-6 and TRBJ1-4; D ambiguous. Germline V gene sequence: CDR1 MNHNY, CDR2 SVGAGI (reference sequence). The CDR3 runs 13 residues. Deletions cut 6 bases from V and 6 bases from J, with 11 bases between. In DNA, the CDR3 is TGTGCCAGCAGCCCGCGGCTTCATGAAAAACTGTTTTTT. As protein: CASSPRLHEKLFF.

This clonotype was seen a few times. The chain has TRBV12-3 or TRBV12-4 and TRBJ1-2, with 8 bases that match TRBD1. J lost 8 bases, V lost 4 bases, and 6 bases had no gene match. The CDR3 runs 13 residues. The CDR3 sequence: CASSSDRGSGYTF. The CDR3 DNA follows: TGTGCCAGCAGTTCAGACAGGGGAAGCGGCTACACCTTC.

The CDR3 coding sequence is TGTGCCACCAGCAGAGGATCACTTGCGGGCGAGCAGTACTTC. It yields the protein CATSRGSLAGEQYF. The chain combines TRBV15 with TRBJ2-7; maybe TRBD2 (5 bases). The V gene's germline CDR1 is LNHNV and CDR2 YYDKDF (reference sequence). V lost 1 base and J 6 bases, leaving 13 bases between the germline ends. The CDR3 covers 14 residues.

This chain uses TRBV7-9 with TRBJ1-1; a weak D match, TRBD1 (5 bases). V was shortened by 4 bases and J by 1 base, with 13 bases between the two germline ends. CDR1 and CDR2 from the germline V gene are SEHNR and FQNEAQ (reference sequence). The CDR3 loop spans 15 amino acids. The CDR3 DNA sequence: TGTGCCAGCAGCTCTCCCTACCAGGGGAACACTGAAGCTTTCTTT. It codes for CASSSPYQGNTEAFF.

The chain combines TRBV7-9 with TRBJ1-4, with D possibly matching TRBD1 (5 bases). Germline CDR1 reads SEHNR; CDR2 reads FQNEAQ (reference sequence). CDR3 size: 15 residues. Trimming stripped 1 base from V and 0 bases from J, with 6 bases between. CDR3 DNA: TGTGCCAGCAGCTTAGGACAGACAACTAATGAAAAACTGTTTTTT. Translated, it gives CASSLGQTTNEKLFF.

The rearrangement joins TRBV5-4 to TRBJ2-1; 9 bases are shared with TRBD1. V lost 4 bases, J lost 7 bases, and 9 bases stayed unmatched. Germline-derived CDR1 and CDR2 are SGHNT and YYREEE (reference sequence). The CDR3 runs 15 residues. The CDR3 DNA sequence: TGTGCCAGCAGCAGTACAGGGGGCGCGGGTAATGAGCAGTTCTTC. It yields the protein CASSSTGGAGNEQFF.

V is TRBV7-8 and J is TRBJ2-1, with D possibly being TRBD2 (6 bases). V was shortened by 2 bases and J by 8 bases, with 7 bases between the two germline ends. The CDR3 consists of 12 residues. Germline lookup yields CDR1 SGHVS and CDR2 FQNEAQ. As DNA, the CDR3 is TGTGCCAGCAGCTTAAGCGGGTATGAGCAGTTCTTC. Translating it yields CASSLSGYEQFF.

This chain connects TRBV20-1 to TRBJ2-5, with D uncertain. The germline V gene encodes CDR1 DFQATT and CDR2 SNEGSKA (reference sequence). V was shortened by 8 bases and J by 2 bases, with 15 bases between the two germline ends. The CDR3 consists of 13 residues. The CDR3 nucleotides are TGCAGTCCTTCCCAATGGCGGCAAGAGACCCAGTACTTC. This translates into CSPSQWRQETQYF.

This rearrangement joins TRBV7-9 to TRBJ2-7; D not certain. CDR1 and CDR2 from the germline V gene are SEHNR and FQNEAQ (reference sequence). The V end lost 5 bases, the J end lost 4 bases, and 18 bases lay between the germline ends. This CDR3 contains 15 residues. The CDR3 nucleotides read TGTGCCAGCAGCCCTCCCGTCAACCCCACGTACGAGCAGTACTTC. Amino acids: CASSPPVNPTYEQYF.

CDR3 coding DNA: TGTGCCACCGAATCACAAGCGGGCGTCACAGATACGCAGTATTTT. Translating it yields CATESQAGVTDTQYF. The genes are TRBV12-3 or TRBV12-4 and TRBJ2-3; tentatively, D is TRBD2 (6 bases). The CDR3 is 15 amino acids. The V and J ends lost 10 bases and 2 bases respectively, with 19 bases between them.